Listed below are T cell receptor beta chains from one sample, sequenced in a study of blood T cells in healthy people across ages. TCRdb used MiXCR to reprocess the 5' RACE reads, holding one entry per CDR3 protein. The sample carries about 1.8 million distinct CDR3 sequences, about 50% recorded once. Sequencing was carried out using blood. The receptors originated from a woman between 35 and 50 years old in good health. The conserved cysteine and the conserved F or W are not part of the CDR3 here.

>TRBV20-1|TRBJ2-3
SASTTSGAFTDTQY
>TRBV29-1|TRBJ1-2
SVVPRGASSYGYT
>TRBV7-9|TRBJ1-5
ASSTDRAGGNQPQH
>TRBV29-1|TRBJ2-5
SVEVRHLGNEQY
>TRBV6-1|TRBJ2-7
ASSEFETGGFYEQY
>TRBV4-3|TRBJ2-1
ASSQDGTSGVSSYNEQF
>TRBV3-1|-
ASSQDGLAGVETQY
>TRBV7-2|TRBJ2-7
ASSLTGTGGSSEQY
>TRBV9|TRBJ2-7
ASSSTGAPGYEQY
>TRBV28|-
ASNPLAGVETQY
>TRBV4-2|TRBJ2-4
ASSQNRDIAKNIQY
>TRBV29-1|TRBJ1-5
SVEEDGSNQPQH
>TRBV20-1|TRBJ2-3
SASTDTDTQY
>TRBV27|TRBJ2-1
ASSPPLTGPVYNEQF
>TRBV28|TRBJ1-2
ASSQVGGSHDYGYT
>TRBV7-9|TRBJ1-2
ASSLVQDRQYGYT
>TRBV7-2|TRBJ2-1
ASSQPGLARYNEQF
>TRBV5-1|TRBJ1-5
ASSLEGSPDNQPQH
>TRBV28|TRBJ1-2
ASSFLEGSAGYT
>TRBV20-1|TRBJ1-5
SAPPSGVNQPQH
>TRBV7-6|TRBJ2-4
ASSLGTGGRAKNIQY
>TRBV9|TRBJ2-3
ASSGDRVNTDTQY
>TRBV24-1|TRBJ2-5
ATSDHRQGYQETQY
>TRBV7-2|TRBJ2-7
ASSFGGGNYEQY
>TRBV6-1|TRBJ2-3
ATRRKPGPLRSDTQY
>TRBV9|TRBJ1-4
ASSVLPGQSNEKLF
>TRBV2|TRBJ2-5
ASIFEGGRWETQY
>TRBV29-1|TRBJ2-1
SGFGGDNEQF
>TRBV6-2/TRBV6-3|-
ASSQPKSSPYNEQY
>TRBV13|TRBJ2-7
ASSLAGGRREQY
>TRBV12-3/TRBV12-4|TRBJ1-2
ASSFARQGTPGYT
>TRBV20-1|TRBJ1-1
SASALLNTEAF
>TRBV20-1|-
SAEVSGQETQY
>TRBV3-1|TRBJ2-1
ASSPQPGSSYNEQF
>TRBV4-3|TRBJ1-2
ASSRAGGGSNYGYT
>TRBV27|TRBJ2-7
ASSAGTHYEQY
>TRBV12-3/TRBV12-4|TRBJ2-5
ASSLALMGVQETQY
>TRBV3-1|TRBJ1-2
ASSQEVRGQGHNYGYT
>TRBV10-3|TRBJ2-1
ATIERGYNEQF
>TRBV7-8|TRBJ2-2
ASTSRFSTSGSRRELF
>TRBV29-1|TRBJ2-7
SVVGRGDYEQY
>TRBV5-1|TRBJ1-2
ASSPWDSGLYGYT
>TRBV2|TRBJ2-1
ASNQGGGINNEQF
>TRBV19|TRBJ2-5
ASSRLDNQETQY
>TRBV6-5|TRBJ1-1
ASSYGVRSTEAF
>TRBV7-9|TRBJ2-6
ASSLPGTGASGANVLT
>TRBV29-1|TRBJ1-2
SVPPGVRSSGYT